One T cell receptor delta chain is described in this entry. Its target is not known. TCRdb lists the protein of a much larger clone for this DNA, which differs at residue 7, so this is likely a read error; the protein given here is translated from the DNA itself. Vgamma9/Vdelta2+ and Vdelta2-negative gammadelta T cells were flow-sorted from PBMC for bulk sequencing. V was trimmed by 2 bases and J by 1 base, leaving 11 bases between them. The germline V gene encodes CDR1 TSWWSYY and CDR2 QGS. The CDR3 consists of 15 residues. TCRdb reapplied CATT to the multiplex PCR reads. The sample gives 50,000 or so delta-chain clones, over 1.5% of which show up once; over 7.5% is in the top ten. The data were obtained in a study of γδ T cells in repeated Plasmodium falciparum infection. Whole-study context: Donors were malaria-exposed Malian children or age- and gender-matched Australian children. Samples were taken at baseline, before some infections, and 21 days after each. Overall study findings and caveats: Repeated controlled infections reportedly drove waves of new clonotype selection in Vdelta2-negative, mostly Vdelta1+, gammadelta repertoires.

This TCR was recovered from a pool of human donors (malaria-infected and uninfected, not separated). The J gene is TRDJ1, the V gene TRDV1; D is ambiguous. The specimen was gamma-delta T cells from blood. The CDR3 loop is CALGEAVVSTDKLIF. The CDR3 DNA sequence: TGTGCTCTTGGGGAAGCGGTGGTTAGCACCGATAAACTCATCTTT.